This entry concerns a single T cell receptor (beta chain). V lost 0 bases to trimming and J lost 0 bases; unmatched junction nucleotides: 4. Germline CDR1 and CDR2: SGHRS and YFSETQ. The CDR3 runs to 17 residues. The data are from a study of beta chain features in type 1 diabetes. The whole isolated RNA underwent reverse transcription, so sequencing captured expressed TCRB transcripts. Using immunoSEQ multiplex PCR, the repertoire was profiled, and TCRdb retains in-frame clones only, with some absent. The sample records 200,000 to 250,000 clones, 11% being singletons. Sample: central memory CD4+ T cells from blood. This chain uses TRBV5-1 with TRBJ2-3; 10 nucleotides align to TRBD2. The TCR originated in a man between 18 and 35 years old in good health. This chain's CDR3 is CASSLAPSGGSTDTQYF. The CDR3 bases are TGCGCCAGCAGCTTGGCCCCTAGCGGGGGTAGCACAGATACGCAGTATTTT.